The following is a TCR beta chain sequence with its context. Its specificity is not known. Assay used: immunoSEQ multiplex PCR; TCRdb lists only in-frame clones, some missing. Counted here are 70,000 to 95,000 clones, roughly 80% occurring once; the ten biggest clones make up roughly 0.8%. These data belong to a study of memory CD4+ T cells and cytomegalovirus serostatus. Study-wide points: About 40% of the roughly 160 known CMV-associated TCRbeta sequences appeared in CD4+ memory.

V was pared by 6 bases and J by 0 bases, with 18 bases between. The length of the CDR3 is 17 residues. From germline, CDR1 is SGHAT and CDR2 FQNNGV. Single viable CD3+CD4+CD8-CD45RO+ cells were sorted as the memory CD4+ T cells. The V call is TRBV11-2, the J call TRBJ1-3; tentative D call: TRBD1 (6 bases). What was sequenced was memory CD4+ T cells from blood. This clonotype was obtained from an adult in good health and CMV-seronegative. The CDR3 nucleotides read TGTGCCAGCAGTACTCAACGGGGGGCACGCTCTGGAAACACCATATATTTT. It translates to CASSTQRGARSGNTIYF.